Listed here are 12 T cell receptor beta chains from one sample, sequenced in a study of tumor-infiltrating lymphocytes in localized non-small cell lung cancer. The table came from immunoSEQ multiplex PCR; TCRdb's copy has only in-frame clones and leaves some out. The sample lists some 6,000 clones; approximately 66% were seen once. What was sequenced was uninvolved lung tissue not adjacent to the tumor. The source is a human donor with non-small cell lung cancer.

This chain links TRBV30 with TRBJ2-1; the D gene could be TRBD1 or TRBD2 (5 bases each). Germline V gene lookup returns CDR1 GTSNPN and CDR2 SVGIG (reference sequence). CDR3 length equals 13 residues. Trimming pared 3 bases from V and 6 bases from J, leaving 12 bases between. As DNA, the CDR3 is TGTGCCTGGAGCCCCGGGGCGGGCAATGAGCAGTTCTTC. This codes for CAWSPGAGNEQFF. The variable domain in full, with the rest retrieved from reference TRBV30 and TRBJ2-1, is SQTIHQWPATLVQPVGSPLSLECTVEGTSNPNLYWYRQAAGRGLQLLFYSVGIGQISSEVPQNLSASRPQDRQFILSSKKLLLSDSGFYLCAWSPGAGNEQFFGPGTRLTVL.

The gene calls are TRBV6-1 and TRBJ1-5; D gene unclear. The V gene lost 6 bases and the J gene lost 10 bases, with 7 bases spanning the gap. Germline CDR1 is MNHNS and CDR2 is SASEGT. This CDR3 contains 10 residues. CDR3 sequence (DNA): TGTGCCAGCAGCGAGAACCCCCAGCATTTT. Amino acid sequence: CASSENPQHF.

The genes are TRBV19 and TRBJ2-2; 7 bases match TRBD2. In germline, CDR1 is LNHDA, CDR2 SQIVND (reference sequence). The CDR3 consists of 14 residues. The trim removed 1 base at V and 6 bases at J, leaving 2 bases unmatched. The CDR3 sequence: CASSIGGSAGELFF. The CDR3 DNA is TGTGCCAGTAGTATAGGCGGGAGCGCCGGGGAGCTGTTTTTT.

The genes are TRBV6-4 and TRBJ2-3; TRBD1 is a possible D gene (6 bases). This CDR3 is built from 16 residues. The V and J ends lost 0 bases and 3 bases respectively, with 13 bases between them. Germline V gene lookup returns CDR1 MRHNA and CDR2 SNTAGT. The CDR3 DNA sequence: TGTGCCAGCAGTGACTCGAGCAGGGGTGGGACAGATACGCAGTATTTT. Translated, it gives CASSDSSRGGTDTQYF.

The rearrangement joins TRBV30 to TRBJ2-7; TRBD2 matches 10 bases. Germline assignment: CDR1 GTSNPN and CDR2 SVGIG (reference sequence). CDR3 length equals 15 residues. With V trimmed by 4 bases and J by 7 bases, 13 bases remained unmatched. CDR3 nucleotide sequence: TGTGCCTGGACCCGGGGACTAGCGAGCATGGAAGAGCAGTACTTC. This gives the protein CAWTRGLASMEEQYF.

This clone is categorized as medium-sized. This chain joins TRBV7-9 and TRBJ2-2; D is uncertain. Per the germline V gene, CDR1 is SEHNR and CDR2 is FQNEAQ (reference sequence). V lost 5 bases and J lost 1, with 2 bases in between. The CDR3 loop spans 12 amino acids. This CDR3 reads CASSLNTGELFF. The CDR3 DNA reads TGTGCCAGCAGCCTGAACACCGGGGAGCTGTTTTTT.

This clone has more than one count but fewer than ten. The rearrangement joins TRBV28 to TRBJ1-5; D is ambiguous. The V gene's germline CDR1 is MDHEN and CDR2 SYDVKM. This CDR3 contains 14 residues. Trimming took 4 bases from V and 0 from J, leaving 7 bases between them. This CDR3 reads CASSSGDSNQPQHF. In nucleotides, the CDR3 is TGTGCCAGCAGTTCAGGCGATAGCAATCAGCCCCAGCATTTT. Full variable domain (missing parts from reference TRBV28 and TRBJ1-5): DVKVTQSSRYLVKRTGEKVFLECVQDMDHENMFWYRQDPGLGLRLIYFSYDVKMKEKGDIPEGYSVSREKKERFSLILESASTNQTSMYLCASSSGDSNQPQHFGDGTRLSIL.

This clone is large (0.1 to 1%) in the sample. The gene calls are TRBV28 and TRBJ2-7; TRBD2 matches at 15 bases. The CDR3 runs to 20 residues. Trimming at V came to 3 bases and at J to 1 base, leaving 13 bases not matched to a gene. Germline lookup yields CDR1 MDHEN and CDR2 SYDVKM. CDR3 region: CASSLRALGLAGGPSYEQYF. The CDR3 DNA reads as TGTGCCAGCAGTTTGCGGGCTCTCGGACTAGCGGGAGGGCCATCCTACGAGCAGTACTTC.

The rearrangement joins TRBV5-8 to TRBJ1-1, with D perhaps matching TRBD1 (5 bases). V lost 3 bases and J 1 base, leaving 13 bases between the germline ends. Germline CDR1 reads SGHTS; CDR2 reads YDEGEE. The CDR3 loop spans 15 amino acids. CDR3 coding DNA: TGTGCCAGCAGCTATTATTTGGGGGAGAACACTGAAGCTTTCTTT. Translating gives CASSYYLGENTEAFF. Using reference TRBV5-8 and TRBJ1-1 for the parts outside the CDR3, the full variable domain is EAGVTQSPTHLIKTRGQQATLRCSPISGHTSVYWYQQALGLGLQFLLWYDEGEERNRGNFPPRFSGRQFPNYSSELNVNALELEDSALYLCASSYYLGENTEAFFGQGTRLTVV.

In the case of this clone: At one end the junction does not follow the germline gene, possibly because of a read error. V is TRBV10-3 and J is TRBJ2-7, with D hard to call. Germline assignment: CDR1 ENHRY and CDR2 SYGVKD. The CDR3 consists of 14 residues. The CDR3 nucleotides are TGTGCCAGCAGTTACTCGGCAGGACCCTACGAGCAGTACTTC. Amino acid sequence: CASSYSAGPYEQYF.

The chain is built from TRBV6-5 and TRBJ1-1; no firm D call. V lost 4 bases and J 0 bases, leaving 9 bases between the germline ends. This CDR3 has 14 residues. In germline, CDR1 is MNHEY, CDR2 SVGAGI. CDR3 in amino acids: CASSSGRLNTEAFF. Written as DNA, the CDR3 is TGTGCCAGCAGTTCGGGTCGGTTGAACACTGAAGCTTTCTTT.

In its sample, this clone is medium-sized. This rearrangement joins TRBV2 to TRBJ2-7, with 13 bases fitting TRBD2. Germline values: CDR1 SNHLY, CDR2 FYNNEI. V dropped 5 bases and J dropped 1; count of bases not matched to a gene: 2. This CDR3 contains 15 residues. CDR3 sequence (DNA): TGTGCCAGCAGTCTGACTAGCGGGAGGTCCTACGAGCAGTACTTC. Translation: CASSLTSGRSYEQYF.